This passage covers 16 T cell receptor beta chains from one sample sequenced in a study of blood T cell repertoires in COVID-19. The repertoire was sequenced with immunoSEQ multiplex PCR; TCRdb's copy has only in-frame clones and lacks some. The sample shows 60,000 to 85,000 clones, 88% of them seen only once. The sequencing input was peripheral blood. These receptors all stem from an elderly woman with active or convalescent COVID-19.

CDR3 region: CASSLDRGLTEAFF. For the CDR3, the DNA is TGTGCCAGCAGCTTGGACAGGGGGCTTACTGAAGCTTTCTTT. V gene TRBV5-6 combines with J gene TRBJ1-1; 9 bases map to TRBD1. The V gene's germline CDR1 is SGHDT and CDR2 YYEEEE. With 0 bases clipped from V and 5 bases from J, the junction kept 2 bases outside the gene matches. CDR3 length: 14 residues.

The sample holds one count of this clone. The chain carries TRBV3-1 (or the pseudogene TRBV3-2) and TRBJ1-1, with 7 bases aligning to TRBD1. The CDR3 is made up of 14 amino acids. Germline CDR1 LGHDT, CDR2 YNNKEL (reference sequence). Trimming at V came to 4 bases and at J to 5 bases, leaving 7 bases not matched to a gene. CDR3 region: CASSPPRGRTEAFF. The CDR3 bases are TGTGCCAGCAGCCCTCCGAGGGGGCGAACTGAAGCTTTCTTT.

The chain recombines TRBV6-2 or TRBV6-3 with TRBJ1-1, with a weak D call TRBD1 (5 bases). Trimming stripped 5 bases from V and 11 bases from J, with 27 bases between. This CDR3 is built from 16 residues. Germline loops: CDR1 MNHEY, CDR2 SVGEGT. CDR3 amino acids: CASSRASGGAPNTAFF. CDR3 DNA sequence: TGTGCCAGCAGTAGGGCCTCCGGAGGGGCCCCAAACACGGCTTTCTTT.

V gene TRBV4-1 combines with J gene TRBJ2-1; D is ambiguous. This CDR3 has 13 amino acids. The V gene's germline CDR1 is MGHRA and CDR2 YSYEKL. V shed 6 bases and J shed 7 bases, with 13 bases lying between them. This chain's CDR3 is CASSQRQRNEQFF. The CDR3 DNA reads TGCGCCAGCAGTCAAAGGCAGAGGAATGAGCAGTTCTTC.

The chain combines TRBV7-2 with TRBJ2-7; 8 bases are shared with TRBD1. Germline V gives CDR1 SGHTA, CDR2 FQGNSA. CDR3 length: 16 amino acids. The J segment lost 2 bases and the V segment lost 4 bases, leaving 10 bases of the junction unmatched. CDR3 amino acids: CASSSKTGGVAYEQYF. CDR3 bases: TGTGCCAGCAGCTCGAAAACAGGGGGTGTCGCCTACGAGCAGTACTTC.

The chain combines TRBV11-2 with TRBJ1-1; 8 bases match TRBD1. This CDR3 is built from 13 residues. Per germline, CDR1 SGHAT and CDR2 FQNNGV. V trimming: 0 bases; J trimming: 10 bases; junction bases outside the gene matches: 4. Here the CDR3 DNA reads TGTGCCAGCAGCTTAGACAGGGGGCAGGGAGCTTTCTTT. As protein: CASSLDRGQGAFF.

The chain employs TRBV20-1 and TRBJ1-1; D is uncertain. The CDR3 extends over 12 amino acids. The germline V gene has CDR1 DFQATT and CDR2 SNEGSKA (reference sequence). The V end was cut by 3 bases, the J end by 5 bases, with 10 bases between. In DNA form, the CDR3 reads TGCAGTGCTAGTGTTACCGGGACTGAAGCTTTCTTT. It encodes CSASVTGTEAFF.

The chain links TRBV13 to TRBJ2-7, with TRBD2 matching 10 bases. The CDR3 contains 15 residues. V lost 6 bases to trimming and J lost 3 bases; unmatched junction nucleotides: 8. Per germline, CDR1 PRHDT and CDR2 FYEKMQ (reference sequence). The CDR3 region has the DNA TGTGCCAGCAGACTCACTAGCGGGACCTTCTACGAGCAGTACTTC. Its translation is CASRLTSGTFYEQYF.

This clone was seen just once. Here the CDR3 DNA reads TGTGCCAGCAGTTTGGTAGCGGCCGGGGAGCTGTTTTTT. This codes for CASSLVAAGELFF. The rearrangement links TRBV12-3 or TRBV12-4 to TRBJ2-2, with TRBD2 as a possible D gene (6 bases). The V gene lost 3 bases and the J gene lost 6 bases, with 8 bases spanning the gap. The CDR3 runs 13 residues.

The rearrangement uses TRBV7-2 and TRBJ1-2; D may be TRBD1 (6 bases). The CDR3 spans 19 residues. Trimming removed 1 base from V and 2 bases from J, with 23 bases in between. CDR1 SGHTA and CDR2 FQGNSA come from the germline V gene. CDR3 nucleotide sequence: TGTGCCAGCAGCTTAGGGCTTCCCTTCGACAGGACGGTGAACTATGGCTACACCTTC. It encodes CASSLGLPFDRTVNYGYTF.

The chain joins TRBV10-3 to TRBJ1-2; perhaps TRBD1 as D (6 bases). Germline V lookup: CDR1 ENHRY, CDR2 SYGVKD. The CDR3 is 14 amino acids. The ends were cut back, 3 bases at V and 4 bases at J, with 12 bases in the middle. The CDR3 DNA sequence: TGTGCCATCAGTGACAGACAGGAATCCTATGGCTACACCTTC. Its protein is CAISDRQESYGYTF.

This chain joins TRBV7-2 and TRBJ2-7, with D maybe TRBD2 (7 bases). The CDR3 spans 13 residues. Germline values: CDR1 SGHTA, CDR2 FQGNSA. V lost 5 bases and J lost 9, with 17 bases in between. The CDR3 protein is CASSQNWGGGQYF. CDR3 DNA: TGTGCCAGCAGCCAAAACTGGGGGGGCGGGCAGTACTTC.

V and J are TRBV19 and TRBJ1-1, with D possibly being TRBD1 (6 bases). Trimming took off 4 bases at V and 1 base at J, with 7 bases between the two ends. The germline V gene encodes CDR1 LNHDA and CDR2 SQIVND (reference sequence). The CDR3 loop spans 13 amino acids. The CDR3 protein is CASSKGGNTEAFF. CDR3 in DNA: TGTGCCAGTAGTAAAGGGGGGAACACTGAAGCTTTCTTT.

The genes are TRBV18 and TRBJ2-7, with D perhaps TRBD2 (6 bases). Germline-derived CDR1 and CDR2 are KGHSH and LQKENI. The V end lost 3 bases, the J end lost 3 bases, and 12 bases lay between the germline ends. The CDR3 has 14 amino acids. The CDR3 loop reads CASSPLKGGYEQYF. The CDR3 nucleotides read TGTGCCAGCTCACCCCTAAAGGGAGGCTACGAGCAGTACTTC.

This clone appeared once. CDR3 DNA sequence: TGTGCCAGCAGTTTGGGCAGGGACTATGGCTACACCTTC. Protein sequence: CASSLGRDYGYTF. The rearrangement joins TRBV27 to TRBJ1-2, with D perhaps TRBD1 (5 bases). The CDR3 runs to 13 residues. The germline V gene encodes CDR1 MNHEY and CDR2 SMNVEV (reference sequence). V was clipped by 3 bases and J by 3 bases, with 8 bases between them.

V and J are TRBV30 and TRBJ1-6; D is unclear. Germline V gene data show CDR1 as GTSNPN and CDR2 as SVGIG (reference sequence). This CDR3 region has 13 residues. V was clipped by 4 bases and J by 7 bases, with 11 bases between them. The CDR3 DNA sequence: TGTGCCTGGAATTATGGCAACAATTCACCCCTCCACTTT. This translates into CAWNYGNNSPLHF.